This T cell receptor beta chain was observed in a study of OX40 agonist ivuxolimab in advanced cancers. Study results and caveats: Expanded clones belonging to CD8+ T cells outnumbered, on average, those of CD4+.

Comments on this clone: Its antigen is as yet unknown.

Sequencing used immunoSEQ multiplex PCR; TCRdb keeps in-frame clones, though not all of them. The sample lists under 85,000 clones; about 85% were seen once. The CDR3 is 17 residues long. The sample was CD4+ or CD8+ T cells sorted from blood, taken in a trial of the OX40 agonist ivuxolimab. The chain recombines TRBV21-1 with TRBJ1-1; the D call of TRBD1 is as the table states it, not checked on the DNA. TRBV21-1 is a pseudogene locus. The origin of this receptor is an adult with an advanced solid tumor such as melanoma, head and neck, liver or kidney cancer. The CDR3 loop is CASSKKGRGVVNTEAFF. The CDR3 DNA follows: TGTGCCAGCAGCAAAAAGGGCAGGGGGGTGGTGAACACTGAAGCTTTCTTT.